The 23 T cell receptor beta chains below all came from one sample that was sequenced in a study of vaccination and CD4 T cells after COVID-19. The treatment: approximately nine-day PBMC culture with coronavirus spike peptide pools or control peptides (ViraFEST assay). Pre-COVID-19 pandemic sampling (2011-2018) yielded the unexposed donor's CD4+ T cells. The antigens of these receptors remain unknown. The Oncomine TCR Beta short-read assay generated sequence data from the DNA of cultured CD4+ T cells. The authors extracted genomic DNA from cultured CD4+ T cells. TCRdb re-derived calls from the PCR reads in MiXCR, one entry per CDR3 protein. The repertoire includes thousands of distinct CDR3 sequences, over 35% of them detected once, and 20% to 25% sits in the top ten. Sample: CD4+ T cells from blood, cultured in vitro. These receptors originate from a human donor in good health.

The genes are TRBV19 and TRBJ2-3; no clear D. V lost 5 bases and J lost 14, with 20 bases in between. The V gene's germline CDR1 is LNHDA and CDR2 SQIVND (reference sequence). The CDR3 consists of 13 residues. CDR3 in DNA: TGTGCCAGTAGTCGGGCGGTACACAGATACGGGTATTTT. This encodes CASSRAVHRYGYF.

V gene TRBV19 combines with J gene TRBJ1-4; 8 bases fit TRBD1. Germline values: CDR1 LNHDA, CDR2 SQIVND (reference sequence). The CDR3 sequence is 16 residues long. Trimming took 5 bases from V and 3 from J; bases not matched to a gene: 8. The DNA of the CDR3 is TGTGCCAGTAGTCCTCTGGACAGGGCGGCTAATGAAAAACTGTTTTTT. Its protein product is CASSPLDRAANEKLFF.

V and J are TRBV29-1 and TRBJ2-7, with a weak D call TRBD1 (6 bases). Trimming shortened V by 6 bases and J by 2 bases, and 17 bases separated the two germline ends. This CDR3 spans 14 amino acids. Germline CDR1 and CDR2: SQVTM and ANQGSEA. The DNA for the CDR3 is TGCAGCGTGGCCGGGACAACGAACGCCTACGAGCAGTACTTC. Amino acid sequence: CSVAGTTNAYEQYF.

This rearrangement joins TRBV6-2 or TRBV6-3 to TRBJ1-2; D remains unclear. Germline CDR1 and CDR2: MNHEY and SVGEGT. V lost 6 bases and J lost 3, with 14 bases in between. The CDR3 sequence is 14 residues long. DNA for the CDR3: TGTGCCAGCAGCCCCCCCTCAGATGACTATGGCTACACCTTC. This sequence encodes CASSPPSDDYGYTF.

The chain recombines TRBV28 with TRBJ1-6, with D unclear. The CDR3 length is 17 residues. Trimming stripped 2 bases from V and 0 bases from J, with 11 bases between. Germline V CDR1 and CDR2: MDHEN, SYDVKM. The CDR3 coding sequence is TGTGCCAGCAGTTTACTGTTCCTGAGCTCCTATAATTCACCCCTCCACTTT. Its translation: CASSLLFLSSYNSPLHF. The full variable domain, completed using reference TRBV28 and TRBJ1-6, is DVKVTQSSRYLVKRTGEKVFLECVQDMDHENMFWYRQDPGLGLRLIYFSYDVKMKEKGDIPEGYSVSREKKERFSLILESASTNQTSMYLCASSLLFLSSYNSPLHFGNGTRLTVT.

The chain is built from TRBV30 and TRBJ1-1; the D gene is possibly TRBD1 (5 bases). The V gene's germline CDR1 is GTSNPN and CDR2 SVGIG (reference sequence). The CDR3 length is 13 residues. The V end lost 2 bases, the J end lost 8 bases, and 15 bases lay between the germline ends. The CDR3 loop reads CAWSPGAGREAFF. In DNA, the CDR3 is TGTGCCTGGAGTCCCGGGGCCGGGCGGGAAGCTTTCTTT.

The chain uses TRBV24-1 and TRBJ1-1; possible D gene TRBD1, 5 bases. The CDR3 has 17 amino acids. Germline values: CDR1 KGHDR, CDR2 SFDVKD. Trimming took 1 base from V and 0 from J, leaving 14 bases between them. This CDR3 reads CATSDFPKTAMNTEAFF. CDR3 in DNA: TGTGCCACCAGTGATTTCCCTAAGACAGCCATGAACACTGAAGCTTTCTTT.

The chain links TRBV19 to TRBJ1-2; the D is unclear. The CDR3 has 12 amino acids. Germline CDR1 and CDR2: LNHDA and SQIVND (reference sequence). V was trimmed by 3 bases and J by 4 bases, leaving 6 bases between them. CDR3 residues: CASSILGYGYTF. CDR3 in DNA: TGTGCCAGTAGTATCCTGGGCTATGGCTACACCTTC.

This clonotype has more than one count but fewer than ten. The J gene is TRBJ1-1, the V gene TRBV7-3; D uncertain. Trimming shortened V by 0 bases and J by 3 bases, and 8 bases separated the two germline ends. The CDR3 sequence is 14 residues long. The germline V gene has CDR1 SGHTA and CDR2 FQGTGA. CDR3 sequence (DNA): TGTGCCAGCAGCTTAACGGGCGGTGACACTGAAGCTTTCTTT. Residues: CASSLTGGDTEAFF.

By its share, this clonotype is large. CDR3 sequence: CASSAQLTYNSPLHF. CDR3 coding DNA: TGTGCCAGCAGCGCACAGCTCACCTATAATTCACCCCTCCACTTT. The genes are TRBV9 and TRBJ1-6; unclear D gene. This CDR3 is 15 amino acids long. Per germline, CDR1 SGDLS and CDR2 YYNGEE. Trimming stripped 3 bases from V and 2 bases from J, with 9 bases between.

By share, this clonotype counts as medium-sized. The CDR3 here is CSARDISRAGSNQPQHF. In DNA form, the CDR3 reads TGCAGTGCTAGAGATATCAGCAGGGCGGGCAGCAATCAGCCCCAGCATTTT. The genes are TRBV20-1 and TRBJ1-5, with D possibly being TRBD1 (5 bases). Germline V gives CDR1 DFQATT, CDR2 SNEGSKA (reference sequence). This CDR3 is built from 17 residues. Trimming cost V 0 bases and J 1 base, with 16 bases left between them.

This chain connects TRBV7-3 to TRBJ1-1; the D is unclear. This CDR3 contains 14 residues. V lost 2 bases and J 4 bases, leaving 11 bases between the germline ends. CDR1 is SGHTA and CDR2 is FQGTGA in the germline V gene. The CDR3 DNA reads TGTGCCAGCAGCTTACTGACGAAGGGCACTGAAGCTTTCTTT. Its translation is CASSLLTKGTEAFF.

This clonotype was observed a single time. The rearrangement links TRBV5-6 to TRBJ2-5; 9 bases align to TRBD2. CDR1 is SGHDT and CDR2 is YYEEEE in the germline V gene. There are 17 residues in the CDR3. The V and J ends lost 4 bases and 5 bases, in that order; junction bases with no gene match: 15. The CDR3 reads CASSIGPSGTSYETQYF. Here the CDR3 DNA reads TGTGCCAGCAGCATAGGCCCTTCCGGGACTAGCTACGAGACCCAGTACTTC.

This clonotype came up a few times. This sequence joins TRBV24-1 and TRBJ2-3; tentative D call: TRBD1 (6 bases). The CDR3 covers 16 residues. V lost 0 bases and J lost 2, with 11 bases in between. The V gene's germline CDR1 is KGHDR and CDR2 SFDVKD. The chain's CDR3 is CATSDLNRVDTDTQYF. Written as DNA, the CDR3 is TGTGCCACCAGTGATTTGAACAGGGTAGACACAGATACGCAGTATTTT.

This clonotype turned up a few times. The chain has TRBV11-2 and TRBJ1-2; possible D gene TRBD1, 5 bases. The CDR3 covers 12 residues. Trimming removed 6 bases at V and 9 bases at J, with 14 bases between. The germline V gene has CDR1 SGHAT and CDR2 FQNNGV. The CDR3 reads CASRPVGGSYTF. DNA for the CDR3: TGTGCCAGCAGACCGGTGGGGGGGAGCTACACCTTC.

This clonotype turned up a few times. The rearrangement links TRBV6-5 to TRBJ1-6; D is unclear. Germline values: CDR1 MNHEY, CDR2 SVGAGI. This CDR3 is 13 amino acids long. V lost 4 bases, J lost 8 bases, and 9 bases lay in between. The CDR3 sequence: CASSSHSDSPLHF. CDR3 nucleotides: TGTGCCAGCAGTTCCCACAGTGATTCACCCCTCCACTTT.

The CDR3 DNA is TGTGCCAGCAACGCTGCAGGGCCAACCTACGAGCAGTACTTC. Protein product: CASNAAGPTYEQYF. The V and J genes are TRBV28 and TRBJ2-7; TRBD1 might be the D (5 bases). Trimming left V 7 bases short and J 2 bases short, with 15 bases between. The CDR3 is 14 amino acids. Germline loops: CDR1 MDHEN, CDR2 SYDVKM.

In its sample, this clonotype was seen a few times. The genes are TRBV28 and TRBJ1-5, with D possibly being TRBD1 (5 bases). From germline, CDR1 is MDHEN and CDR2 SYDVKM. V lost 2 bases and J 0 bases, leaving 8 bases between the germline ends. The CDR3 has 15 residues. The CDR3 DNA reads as TGTGCCAGCAGTTTAGCAGACAGTAGCAATCAGCCCCAGCATTTT. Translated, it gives CASSLADSSNQPQHF.

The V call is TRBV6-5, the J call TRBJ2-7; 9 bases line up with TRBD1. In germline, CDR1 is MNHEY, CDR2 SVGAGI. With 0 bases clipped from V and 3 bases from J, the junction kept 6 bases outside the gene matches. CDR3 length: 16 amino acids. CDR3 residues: CASSYSSGTGYYEQYF. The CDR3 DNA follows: TGTGCCAGCAGTTACTCATCCGGGACAGGGTACTACGAGCAGTACTTC.

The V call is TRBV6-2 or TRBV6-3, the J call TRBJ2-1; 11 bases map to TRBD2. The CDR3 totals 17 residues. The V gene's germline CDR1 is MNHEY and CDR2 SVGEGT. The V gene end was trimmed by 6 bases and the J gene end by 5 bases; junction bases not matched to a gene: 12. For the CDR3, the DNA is TGTGCCAGCAGAGTACACTCGACTAGCGGGAAGAACAATGAGCAGTTCTTC. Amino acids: CASRVHSTSGKNNEQFF.

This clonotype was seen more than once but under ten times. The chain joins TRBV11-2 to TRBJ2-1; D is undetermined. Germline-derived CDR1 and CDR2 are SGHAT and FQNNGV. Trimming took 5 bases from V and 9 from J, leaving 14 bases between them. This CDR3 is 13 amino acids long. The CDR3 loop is CASSRTTGIEQFF. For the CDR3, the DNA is TGTGCCAGCAGCCGTACTACCGGCATTGAGCAGTTCTTC. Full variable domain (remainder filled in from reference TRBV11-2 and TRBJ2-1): EAGVAQSPRYKIIEKRQSVAFWCNPISGHATLYWYQQILGQGPKLLIQFQNNGVVDDSQLPKDRFSAERLKGVDSTLKIQPAKLEDSAVYLCASSRTTGIEQFFGPGTRLTVL.

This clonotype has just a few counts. CDR3 coding DNA: TGTGCCAGCAGTGAATCCCCTAGCGGGGCGCGGTACAATGAGCAGTTCTTC. This translates into CASSESPSGARYNEQFF. The chain employs TRBV25-1 and TRBJ2-1; 9 positions agree with TRBD2. The V gene's germline CDR1 is MGHDK and CDR2 SYGVNS. The CDR3 spans 17 residues. J lost 4 bases, V lost 1 base, and 8 bases had no gene match.

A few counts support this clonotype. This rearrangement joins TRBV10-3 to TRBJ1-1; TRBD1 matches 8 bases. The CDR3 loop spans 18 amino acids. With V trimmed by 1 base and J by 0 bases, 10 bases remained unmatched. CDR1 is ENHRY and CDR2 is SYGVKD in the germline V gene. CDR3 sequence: CAISELMTGVDLNTEAFF. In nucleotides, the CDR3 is TGTGCCATCAGTGAGTTGATGACAGGGGTCGACTTGAACACTGAAGCTTTCTTT.